The following is a T cell receptor (beta chain) sequence with its context. This entry is derived from a study of graft-versus-host responses after intestinal transplantation. The method was immunoSEQ multiplex PCR; TCRdb's version includes in-frame clones alone and lacks a portion of them. The top ten hold roughly 2.6% of the sample, which has roughly 56,000 clones, more than 75% seen once. The germline V gene has CDR1 SGDLS and CDR2 YYNGEE. This CDR3 has 15 residues. V dropped 4 bases and J dropped 2 bases, with 13 bases sitting between them. The sequenced sample was PBMCs, obtained almost 120 days after intestinal transplantation. The sequence was obtained from a human patient who received an intestinal transplant, so some T cells may come from the graft donor. This rearrangement joins TRBV9 to TRBJ2-1; D is possibly TRBD2 (6 bases). CDR3 loop: CASSIRLGAYNEQFF. CDR3 sequence (DNA): TGTGCCAGCAGCATTAGACTAGGGGCCTACAATGAGCAGTTCTTC.